This T cell receptor beta chain originates from a study of response to subunit inactivated influenza vaccine. TCRdb fed the RT-PCR reads into MiXCR, producing one record per CDR3 protein. The repertoire holds roughly 500,000 distinct CDR3 sequences, with approximately 20% as singletons. The germline V gene encodes CDR1 SEHNR and CDR2 FQNEAQ (reference sequence). The CDR3 is made up of 16 amino acids. Between the trimmed V and J ends, which lost 2 bases and 7 bases, there was a span of 20 bases. These data were likewise used in another study, on T cells expressing NK-cell markers. As that report states: Making the TCR beta cDNA relied on 5'RACE template switching with UMIs. Underlying the TCR beta repertoires were sorted CD3+CD56+NKG2C+, CD3+CD56+NKG2C- and CD3+CD56-NKG2C+ T cells. Seven HCMV-seropositive donors and one seronegative donor made up the eight sequenced donors.

Specimen: CD4+ T cells sorted from PBMCs, collected approximately 12 days after vaccination. V usage is TRBV7-9 and J usage is TRBJ2-5; possibly TRBD1 for D (5 bases). The sequence was obtained from a man in his forties or fifties who received an inactivated influenza vaccine. The CDR3 here is CASSLLKGKGFGTQYF. CDR3 nucleotide sequence: TGTGCCAGCAGCTTACTCAAGGGCAAGGGGTTTGGGACCCAGTACTTC.